These T cell receptor beta chains were read from a single sample in a study of CD8+CD57+ T cells in acquired aplastic anemia. TCRdb reanalysed the reads using MiXCR and keeps one entry per CDR3 protein. The sample lists some 160,000 distinct CDR3 sequences; roughly 48% were seen once. The sample was sorted CD4+, CD8+, or CD8+CD57+ T cells (not recorded which) from PBMCs. These receptors were collected from a human donor with aplastic anemia. CDR3s include the opening cysteine and the closing phenylalanine or tryptophan. The order of the fields is J gene, clone size, D gene, V gene, CDR3 protein, CDR3 DNA. The D gene is left open where the match is weak. Where a row states a size, it is once, few, many or the class of an expanded clone; other rows omit it.

>TRBJ1-6|NA|NA|TRBV9
CASSGRGSPLHF
TGTGCCAGCAGCGGAAGGGGTTCACCTCTCCACTTT
>TRBJ1-1|few|NA|TRBV27
CATGPGAGSTEAFF
TGTGCCACAGGTCCGGGGGCCGGGAGCACTGAAGCTTTCTTT
>TRBJ1-2|many|TRBD1|TRBV19
CASSTPLWGRGDGYTF
TGTGCCAGTAGTACCCCGCTTTGGGGCAGGGGGGATGGCTACACCTTC
>TRBJ1-2|many|NA|TRBV7-9
CASSLGLNYGYTF
TGTGCCAGCAGCTTGGGGTTAAACTATGGCTACACCTTC
>TRBJ2-7|NA|TRBD2|TRBV25-1
CASQRGYEQYF
TGTGCCAGCCAGCGGGGTTACGAGCAGTACTTC
>TRBJ2-7|many|TRBD2|TRBV11-3
CASSRTETSGYSYEQYF
TGTGCCAGCAGCCGAACGGAGACTAGCGGGTACTCCTACGAGCAGTACTTC
>TRBJ2-1|few|NA|TRBV27
CASRSFLTGPGEQFF
TGTGCCAGCAGATCCTTCCTCACAGGGCCTGGGGAGCAGTTCTTC
>TRBJ2-5|few|NA|TRBV7-2
CASSLATETQYF
TGTGCCAGCAGCCTCGCGACAGAGACCCAGTACTTC
>TRBJ2-7|many|NA|TRBV19
CASTSPETLGEQYF
TGTGCCAGTACCTCCCCGGAAACGTTAGGCGAGCAGTACTTC
>TRBJ2-7|NA|TRBD2|TRBV2
CASSSLAGEQYF
TGTGCCAGCAGTTCGCTAGCGGGGGAGCAGTACTTC
>TRBJ2-3|NA|NA|TRBV2
CASSPPGLAYTQYF
TGTGCCAGCAGTCCCCCGGGACTGGCGTATACGCAGTATTTT
>TRBJ2-1|NA|NA|TRBV19
CASSIQAMLGEQFF
TGTGCCAGTAGTATTCAGGCAATGCTGGGTGAGCAGTTCTTC
>TRBJ1-5|NA|NA|TRBV25-1
CASSKYPRDRYPQHF
TGTGCTAGCAGTAAATATCCCAGGGATCGGTATCCCCAGCATTTT
>TRBJ1-5|once|NA|TRBV7-8
CATDKISNQPQHF
TGTGCCACCGACAAGATTAGCAATCAGCCCCAGCATTTT
>TRBJ2-1|many|NA|TRBV7-2
CASSLAVGSVRANEQFF
TGTGCCAGCAGCTTAGCTGTAGGGAGTGTCAGAGCCAATGAGCAGTTCTTC
>TRBJ1-1|NA|NA|TRBV29-1
CSVEVLREVTEAFF
TGCAGCGTTGAAGTCCTCAGGGAGGTCACTGAAGCTTTCTTT
>TRBJ1-5|NA|TRBD1|TRBV20-1
CSAGTEWRQPQHF
TGCAGTGCCGGGACAGAGTGGCGTCAGCCCCAGCATTTT
>TRBJ2-3|many|TRBD2|TRBV25-1
CASSEFEGRADTQYF
TGTGCCAGCAGTGAATTCGAGGGGAGGGCAGATACGCAGTATTTT
>TRBJ2-7|NA|NA|TRBV7-4
CASSLVSERTLCEQYF
TGTGCCAGCAGCTTAGTCTCGGAACGGACCCTTTGCGAGCAGTACTTC
>TRBJ1-2|many|NA|TRBV9
CASSVGFVTPGIYGYTF
TGTGCCAGCAGCGTAGGTTTCGTGACACCAGGAATCTATGGCTACACCTTC
>TRBJ1-2|NA|NA|TRBV10-2
CASSEGGGYTF
TGCGCCAGCAGTGAAGGCGGTGGCTACACCTTC
>TRBJ2-1|many|NA|TRBV4-3
CASSQPSDSYNEQFF
TGCGCCAGCAGCCAACCTAGCGACTCCTACAATGAGCAGTTCTTC
>TRBJ2-7|NA|TRBD2|TRBV2
CASLGGGGYEQYF
TGTGCCAGCTTAGGTGGCGGGGGCTACGAGCAGTACTTC
>TRBJ2-1|NA|TRBD2|TRBV11-1
CASSFGLAGDNEQFF
TGTGCCAGCAGTTTCGGACTAGCGGGAGACAATGAGCAGTTCTTC
>TRBJ1-6|NA|NA|TRBV14
CASTRDTDSPLHF
TGTGCCAGCACTCGGGACACCGATTCACCCCTCCACTTT
>TRBJ2-3|NA|NA|TRBV5-1
CASSVDTQLRDTQYF
TGCGCCAGCAGCGTGGACACTCAGCTCCGAGATACGCAGTATTTT
>TRBJ2-3|many|NA|TRBV6-5
CASSSGPDTQYF
TGTGCCAGCAGTTCGGGCCCAGATACGCAGTATTTT
>TRBJ1-5|NA|NA|TRBV6-1
CASSDHGGSYSNQPQHF
TGTGCCAGCAGTGATCATGGCGGAAGTTATAGCAATCAGCCCCAGCATTTT
>TRBJ1-1|many|NA|TRBV29-1
CSVALTGNEAFF
TGCAGCGTTGCTTTGACGGGGAACGAAGCTTTCTTT
>TRBJ2-7|NA|NA|TRBV7-2
CASSLAERYEQYF
TGTGCCAGCAGCTTAGCCGAGCGATACGAGCAGTACTTC
>TRBJ2-5|few|NA|TRBV10-3
CAISDLSEGKTQYF
TGTGCCATCAGTGATCTGTCTGAGGGGAAGACCCAGTACTTC
>TRBJ1-1|many|NA|TRBV9
CASSPPNGRVQNTEAFF
TGTGCCAGCAGCCCCCCCAATGGACGGGTCCAGAACACTGAAGCTTTCTTT
>TRBJ2-1|NA|NA|TRBV10-1
CASSEVRGKPVIYNEQFF
TGCGCCAGCAGTGAGGTTCGGGGCAAGCCTGTAATCTACAATGAGCAGTTCTTC
>TRBJ1-1|many|TRBD1|TRBV7-9
CASSSPGTGNTEAFF
TGTGCCAGCAGCTCTCCCGGGACAGGGAACACTGAAGCTTTCTTT
>TRBJ2-3|NA|NA|TRBV4-1
CASSQALRDTQYF
TGCGCCAGCAGCCAAGCCTTGAGGGATACGCAGTATTTT
>TRBJ2-1|once|NA|TRBV5-5
CASSLMGGDEQFF
TGTGCCAGCAGCCTGATGGGGGGCGATGAGCAGTTCTTC
>TRBJ2-6|once|TRBD1|TRBV6-4
CASSGQGHVLTF
TGTGCCAGCAGCGGACAGGGACACGTCCTGACTTTC
>TRBJ2-2|many|NA|TRBV7-9
CASRAVLGRVGTGELFF
TGTGCCAGCAGAGCGGTACTTGGTCGGGTGGGCACCGGGGAGCTGTTTTTT
>TRBJ2-1|NA|NA|TRBV25-1
CASSKEGGPYNEQFF
TGTGCCAGCAGTAAGGAAGGAGGACCGTACAATGAGCAGTTCTTC
>TRBJ1-4|NA|NA|TRBV20-1
CSARDTGRNNEKLFF
TGCAGTGCTAGAGATACCGGCAGGAACAATGAAAAACTGTTTTTT
>TRBJ2-5|once|NA|TRBV20-1
CSASDRQETQYF
TGCAGTGCTAGTGACAGGCAAGAGACCCAGTACTTC
>TRBJ2-7|NA|NA|TRBV7-8
CASSLAPLGTSSYEQYF
TGTGCCAGCAGCTTAGCGCCCCTAGGAACGAGCTCCTACGAGCAGTACTTC
>TRBJ2-4|NA|NA|TRBV27
CASKGGLAKNIQYF
TGTGCCAGCAAGGGGGGTCTAGCCAAAAACATTCAGTACTTC
>TRBJ2-7|NA|NA|TRBV7-3
CASSLSPESEQYF
TGTGCCAGCAGCTTAAGTCCTGAGTCCGAGCAGTACTTC
>TRBJ1-5|NA|NA|TRBV24-1
CATSDRPTVGNQPQHF
TGTGCCACCAGTGATCGGCCCACCGTAGGCAATCAGCCCCAGCATTTT
>TRBJ2-7|few|TRBD2|TRBV6-1
CASSRGLAGALYEQYF
TGTGCCAGCAGTAGAGGACTAGCCGGCGCCTTGTACGAGCAGTACTTC
>TRBJ2-5|many|TRBD2|TRBV16
CASSQFTGLDQETQYF
TGTGCCAGCAGCCAATTTACGGGACTAGACCAAGAGACCCAGTACTTC
>TRBJ1-1|NA|NA|TRBV11-2
CASSLEYTVNTEAFF
TGTGCCAGCAGCTTAGAATATACAGTGAACACTGAAGCTTTCTTT
>TRBJ1-2|many|NA|TRBV15
CATRDGLDGYTF
TGTGCCACCAGGGACGGGCTGGATGGCTACACCTTC
>TRBJ2-7|many|NA|TRBV6-1
CASSQTGTTYEQYF
TGTGCCAGCAGTCAAACAGGGACCACCTACGAGCAGTACTTC